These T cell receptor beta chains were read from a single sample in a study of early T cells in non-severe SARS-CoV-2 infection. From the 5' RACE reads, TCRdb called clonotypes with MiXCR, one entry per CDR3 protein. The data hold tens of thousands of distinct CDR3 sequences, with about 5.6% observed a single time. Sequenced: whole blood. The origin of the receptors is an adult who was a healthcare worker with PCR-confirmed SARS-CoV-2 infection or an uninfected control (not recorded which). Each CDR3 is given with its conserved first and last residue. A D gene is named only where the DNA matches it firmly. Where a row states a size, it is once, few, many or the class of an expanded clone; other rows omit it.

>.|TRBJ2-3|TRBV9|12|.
CASSVDGDTQYF
TGTGCCAGCAGCGTAGACGGAGATACGCAGTATTTT
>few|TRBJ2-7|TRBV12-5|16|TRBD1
CASGLSQGAGPYEQYF
TGTGCTAGTGGTTTGTCACAGGGGGCCGGCCCCTACGAGCAGTACTTC
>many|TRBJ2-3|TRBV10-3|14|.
CAIRTKWETDTQYF
TGTGCCATCAGGACCAAGTGGGAGACAGATACGCAGTATTTT
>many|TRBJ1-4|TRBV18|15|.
CASSGGINFNEKLFF
TGTGCCAGCTCGGGCGGGATAAACTTTAATGAAAAACTGTTTTTT
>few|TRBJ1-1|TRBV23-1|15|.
CASSLLQISFTEAFF
TGCGCCAGCAGCCTTTTACAGATATCTTTCACTGAAGCTTTCTTT
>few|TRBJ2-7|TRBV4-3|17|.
CASSQYASGTGSYEQYF
TGCGCCAGCAGCCAATACGCCTCCGGAACAGGGTCCTACGAGCAGTACTTC
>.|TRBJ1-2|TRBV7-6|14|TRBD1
CASSSSGTGYGYTF
TGTGCCAGCAGTTCCTCCGGGACAGGCTATGGCTACACCTTC
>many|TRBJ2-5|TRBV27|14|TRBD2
CASSSPGGRTTQYF
TGTGCCAGCAGTTCCCCGGGGGGTAGGACGACCCAGTACTTC
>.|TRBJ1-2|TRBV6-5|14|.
CASRGGGTGYGYTF
TGTGCCAGCAGGGGGGGCGGAACGGGCTATGGCTACACCTTC
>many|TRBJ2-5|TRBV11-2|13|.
CASSARGKETQYF
TGTGCCAGCAGCGCCAGGGGAAAAGAGACCCAGTACTTC
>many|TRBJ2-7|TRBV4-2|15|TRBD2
CASSLQTSGSYEQYF
TGTGCCAGCAGCCTCCAGACTAGCGGGAGCTACGAGCAGTACTTC
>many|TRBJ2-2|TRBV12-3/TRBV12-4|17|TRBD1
CASRRYRDREYRGELFF
TGTGCCAGCAGGCGATACCGGGACAGGGAATATCGCGGGGAGCTGTTTTTT
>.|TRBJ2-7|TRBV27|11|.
CASSRWGEQYF
TGTGCCAGCTCCCGTTGGGGCGAGCAGTACTTC
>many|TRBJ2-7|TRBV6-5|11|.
CASSYGTEQYF
TGTGCCAGCAGTTACGGGACGGAGCAGTACTTC
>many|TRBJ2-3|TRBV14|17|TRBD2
CASSPPGLGGFVDTQYF
TGTGCCAGCAGCCCGCCGGGACTAGGGGGATTCGTGGATACGCAGTATTTT